The 16 T cell receptor beta chains given below trace back to one sample, sequenced in a study of blood T cell repertoires in COVID-19. TCRdb's copy holds only in-frame clones and misses some; the assay was immunoSEQ multiplex PCR. Of roughly 200,000 clones detected, 87% appear once; the ten largest clones hold 9% to 12%. Input material: PBMCs or T cells enriched from blood (not recorded which). Receptors originate from a man aged 18 to 30 with acute COVID-19.

This clone was counted only a few times. The chain joins TRBV29-1 to TRBJ1-3, with D perhaps matching TRBD1 (6 bases). There are 14 residues in the CDR3. Trimming removed 6 bases at V and 0 bases at J, with 12 bases between. Germline loops: CDR1 SQVTM, CDR2 ANQGSEA. CDR3 in DNA: TGCAGCGTCGAACGGACAGCCTCTGGAAACACCATATATTTT. Translated: CSVERTASGNTIYF.

The V and J genes are TRBV6-2 or TRBV6-3 and TRBJ2-1; 7 nucleotides agree with TRBD2. CDR3 size: 18 residues. Trimming at V came to 6 bases and at J to 8 bases, leaving 22 bases not matched to a gene. Germline V gene data show CDR1 as MNHEY and CDR2 as SVGEGT. CDR3 nucleotides: TGTGCCAGCAGCCCCGGACGCATTCGGAGCGGGAAATCGGATGAGCAGTTCTTC. Its protein is CASSPGRIRSGKSDEQFF.

V and J are TRBV5-8 and TRBJ1-1; D is possibly TRBD1 (5 bases). Trimming removed 1 base at V and 0 bases at J, with 19 bases between. The CDR3 is 18 amino acids. CDR1 SGHTS and CDR2 YDEGEE come from the germline V gene. The DNA of the CDR3 is TGTGCCAGCAGCTTGACGGGGGTATGGGTCTACATGAACACTGAAGCTTTCTTT. Translated, it gives CASSLTGVWVYMNTEAFF. Together with reference TRBV5-8 and TRBJ1-1, the CDR3 gives the full variable domain: EAGVTQSPTHLIKTRGQQATLRCSPISGHTSVYWYQQALGLGLQFLLWYDEGEERNRGNFPPRFSGRQFPNYSSELNVNALELEDSALYLCASSLTGVWVYMNTEAFFGQGTRLTVV.

V gene TRBV12-3 or TRBV12-4 combines with J gene TRBJ1-1; TRBD1 aligns across 8 bases. V was clipped by 5 bases and J by 5 bases; unmatched bases: 4. The CDR3 spans 13 residues. The CDR3 is CASSQGAMTEAFF. CDR3 coding DNA: TGTGCCAGCAGTCAGGGGGCGATGACTGAAGCTTTCTTT.

The genes are TRBV29-1 and TRBJ2-1; no clear D. Germline loops: CDR1 SQVTM, CDR2 ANQGSEA. The CDR3 runs 11 residues. V was pared by 3 bases and J by 10 bases, with 10 bases between. CDR3 loop: CSVDYSREQFF. For the CDR3, the DNA is TGCAGCGTTGACTACTCTCGGGAGCAGTTCTTC.

The genes are TRBV19 and TRBJ1-1, with a tentative D call TRBD1 (6 bases). Germline V lookup: CDR1 LNHDA, CDR2 SQIVND (reference sequence). The V gene lost 3 bases and the J gene lost 1 base, with 15 bases spanning the gap. This CDR3 has 16 residues. DNA for the CDR3: TGTGCCAGTAGTATTTGGGGGCCAGGGGAGAACACTGAAGCTTTCTTT. Amino acid sequence: CASSIWGPGENTEAFF.

The rearrangement joins TRBV7-8 to TRBJ1-3; 8 bases are a match to TRBD1. Germline CDR1 reads SGHVS; CDR2 reads FQNEAQ. Unmatched junction bases numbered 11, after V lost 2 bases and J lost 5 bases. The CDR3 totals 17 residues. The CDR3 region has the DNA TGTGCCAGCAGCTTACCCGGGACAGGTACAACCCGAAACACCATATATTTT. Translation: CASSLPGTGTTRNTIYF.

The chain employs TRBV7-8 and TRBJ2-7; 7 bases are a match to TRBD1. The CDR3 totals 15 residues. The junction had 16 bases not matched to a gene; V was cut back by 10 bases and J by 4 bases. Germline V gives CDR1 SGHVS, CDR2 FQNEAQ. The CDR3 region has the DNA TGTGCCACGCAGTTAGAGGGGGCGACTCGTTACGAGCAGTACTTC. This sequence encodes CATQLEGATRYEQYF.

The CDR3 DNA is TGTGCCAGCAGCCAAGAATCTTCCTATGGCTACACCTTC. It is translated as CASSQESSYGYTF. The chain couples TRBV4-2 to TRBJ1-2; D is uncertain. V lost 0 bases and J 4 bases, leaving 6 bases between the germline ends. The CDR3 has 13 amino acids. Germline-derived CDR1 and CDR2 are LGHNA and YNFKEQ.

This chain uses TRBV28 with TRBJ2-1, with TRBD2 as a possible D gene (6 bases). Looked up from germline, CDR1 is MDHEN and CDR2 is SYDVKM. V lost 3 bases and J 0 bases, leaving 27 bases between the germline ends. The CDR3 contains 21 residues. CDR3 coding DNA: TGTGCCAGCAGTTTGGGAATTTGGGGACTTAAACCAATCAGCTCCTACAATGAGCAGTTCTTC. This gives the protein CASSLGIWGLKPISSYNEQFF.

This clone was detected a few times. The chain carries TRBV4-3 and TRBJ2-3; maybe TRBD1 (5 bases). This CDR3 has 14 amino acids. Trimming left V 1 base short and J 1 base short, with 6 bases between. The germline V gene has CDR1 LGHNA and CDR2 YSLEER. CDR3 bases: TGCGCCAGCAGCCAAGGACAGCGCACAGATACGCAGTATTTT. This gives the protein CASSQGQRTDTQYF.

The rearrangement links TRBV30 to TRBJ1-4; D remains ambiguous. Trimming took 5 bases from V and 1 from J, leaving 5 bases between them. The CDR3 is 12 amino acids. Germline lookup yields CDR1 GTSNPN and CDR2 SVGIG (reference sequence). CDR3 amino acids: CAWARTNEKLFF. CDR3 nucleotides: TGTGCCTGGGCGAGAACTAATGAAAAACTGTTTTTT.

The chain is built from TRBV28 and TRBJ1-1, with unresolved D. V gave up 6 bases and J gave up 2 bases, with 7 bases separating them. The germline gives CDR1 MDHEN, CDR2 SYDVKM. The CDR3 is 12 amino acids. The CDR3, as DNA: TGTGCCAGCAGGACGGGAAACACTGAAGCTTTCTTT. This encodes CASRTGNTEAFF.

This clone appeared once. The rearrangement links TRBV13 to TRBJ2-3, with 7 bases aligning to TRBD2. Trimming cost V 5 bases and J 6 bases; bases outside gene matches: 8. This CDR3 is built from 14 residues. CDR1 is PRHDT, CDR2 FYEKMQ, per germline (reference sequence). CDR3 nucleotides: TGTGCCAGCAGCCCCAGGACTAGAGGGGATACGCAGTATTTT. Translation gives CASSPRTRGDTQYF.

This clone was observed once. The rearrangement uses TRBV2 and TRBJ2-1, with D hard to call. Germline assignment: CDR1 SNHLY and CDR2 FYNNEI. There are 10 residues in the CDR3. With 5 bases removed from V and 10 bases from J, the gap between germline ends came to 6 bases. CDR3 region: CASSSSEQFF. CDR3 nucleotides: TGTGCCAGCAGTTCCTCGGAGCAGTTCTTC.

This clone occurred once. The CDR3 DNA reads as TGTGCCAGCAGCGTATTAGGCGGGGGGATGAGCAATGAGCAGTTCTTC. It codes for CASSVLGGGMSNEQFF. The chain uses TRBV9 and TRBJ2-1, with 8 bases matching TRBD2. J gave up 6 bases and V 1 base, and 9 bases lay outside the gene matches. The CDR3 sequence is 16 residues long. CDR1 SGDLS and CDR2 YYNGEE come from the germline V gene.